Described below is a single T cell receptor (beta chain) sequence and its context. Its antigen is unidentified. This entry is derived from a study of T cell responses to AZD1222 COVID-19 vaccine. The data were produced by immunoSEQ multiplex PCR, yet TCRdb's version contains in-frame clones alone and is incomplete. The repertoire holds under 200,000 clones, with 70% to 90% as singletons. Overall study results and limits: Among spike-specific TCRs, nearly half reportedly target unmutated variant regions. Most donors were white British and more were female, and clonal diversity was possibly underestimated. Spike-specific TCRs gained breadth and depth after people received two AZD1222 doses.

Pooled in the analysis were second doses at about 4 or about 12 weeks. Sample: peripheral blood, taken 28 days after the second AZD1222 dose. This TCR came from an adult who received the AZD1222 COVID-19 vaccine.

Written as DNA, the CDR3 is TGTGCCAGCGGCCGGGGTGACACCGGGGAGCTGTTTTTT. This codes for CASGRGDTGELFF. The genes are TRBV7-2 and TRBJ2-2; maybe TRBD2 (5 bases). This CDR3 comprises 13 residues. Germline V gene lookup returns CDR1 SGHTA and CDR2 FQGNSA. V shed 8 bases and J shed 3 bases, with 10 bases lying between them.